This entry lists 5 T cell receptor beta chains sequenced from one sample in a study of cytomegalovirus exposure and HLA in healthy donors. Use of 60 Vbeta and 13 Jbeta primers characterized the PCR. TCRdb keeps only in-frame clones here, not all; method: immunoSEQ multiplex PCR. The sample table sets out 50,000 to 70,000 clones. Sequenced input: PBMCs. The receptors here all came from a male donor in good health and CMV-seronegative.

The DNA of the CDR3 is TGTGCCAGCAGGCCTTTAGCGGGTCCCACAGATACGCAGTATTTT. Translated, it gives CASRPLAGPTDTQYF. The chain recombines TRBV6-1 with TRBJ2-3; the match to TRBD2 covers 7 bases. Germline V gene data show CDR1 as MNHNS and CDR2 as SASEGT. The CDR3 totals 15 residues. The ends lost 6 bases at V and 2 bases at J; junction bases unmatched: 8.

V and J are TRBV10-3 and TRBJ2-1; TRBD1 matches 7 bases. Germline V gene lookup returns CDR1 ENHRY and CDR2 SYGVKD. J lost 12 bases, V lost 0 bases, and 5 bases had no gene match. This CDR3 has 13 amino acids. The CDR3 protein is CAISESGRGLQFF. The CDR3 nucleotides read TGTGCCATCAGTGAGTCAGGCAGGGGGTTGCAGTTCTTC.

To note about this clone: The germline gene is not matched at one end of the junction; a read error may be the cause. V and J are TRBV28 and TRBJ2-1; unclear D gene. Germline V lookup: CDR1 MDHEN, CDR2 SYDVKM. This CDR3 is built from 15 residues. The CDR3 protein is CASSRAGASDNEQFF. The DNA of the CDR3 is TGTGCCAGCAGCCGCGCAGGCGCCTCCGACAATGAGCAGTTCTTC.

The CDR3 sequence is CSTWGGEKLFF. In DNA form, the CDR3 reads TGCAGTACCTGGGGGGGAGAAAAACTGTTTTTT. V is TRBV20-1 and J is TRBJ1-4; D perhaps matches TRBD1 (5 bases). V was pared by 8 bases and J by 8 bases, with 12 bases between. The CDR3 contains 11 residues. CDR1 DFQATT and CDR2 SNEGSKA come from the germline V gene (reference sequence).

The CDR3 here is CAPDRVNQPQHF. CDR3 DNA: TGCGCCCCGGACAGGGTCAATCAGCCCCAGCATTTT. The V and J genes are TRBV23-1 and TRBJ1-5; 8 bases match TRBD1. TRBV23-1 is sorted into the ORF group, with uncertain function. This CDR3 contains 12 residues. The ends lost 11 bases at V and 3 bases at J; junction bases unmatched: 3.